This T cell receptor beta chain stems from a study of blood T cell repertoires in COVID-19. In the source study's methods: Reference gene primer amplification gave nucleated cell count estimates. Profiling relied on immunoSEQ multiplex PCR, and the TCRdb table lists in-frame clones only, not all of them. V, J and clone size were drawn from that table, and D and trimming were deduced from the DNA. The sample consists of more than 250,000 clones, nearly 90% of them appearing once. Participant-given clinical history determined each cohort assignment. With V trimmed by 10 bases and J by 4 bases, 7 bases remained unmatched. Germline lookup yields CDR1 MNHEY and CDR2 SVGAGI. This CDR3 is 13 amino acids long.

This chain connects TRBV6-5 to TRBJ1-3; 7 bases are shared with TRBD1. The origin of this receptor is a woman aged 25-40 years who had recovered from COVID-19. Source material: PBMCs or T cells enriched from blood (not recorded which). The CDR3 DNA reads as TGTGCCATCTCGACAGGGAGCGGAAACACCATATATTTT. Protein: CAISTGSGNTIYF.